Shown below are 12 T cell receptor beta chains from a single sample sequenced in a study of vaccination effects on CD4 cells after COVID-19. No antigens are known for them. Clones were read by immunoSEQ multiplex PCR, and TCRdb kept only the in-frame ones, dropping some. The table lists approximately 24,000 clones, roughly four fifths of them singletons. Under the ViraFEST assay, PBMC were stimulated with viral peptide pools so that antigen-specific CD4+ T cells expanded. Sequencing was performed afterwards. CD4+ T cell isolation took place after about 11 days of culture. This person's SARS-CoV-2 infection, confirmed by PCR, occurred between March and December 2020. The sample here was CD4+ T cells from PBMCs cultured with SARS-CoV-2 spike peptides, taken before COVID-19 vaccination. The receptors come from a human donor who had a prior SARS-CoV-2 infection.

V usage is TRBV25-1 and J usage is TRBJ2-5; tentatively, D is TRBD2 (5 bases). Germline values: CDR1 MGHDK, CDR2 SYGVNS. V gave up 6 bases and J gave up 2 bases, with 16 bases separating them. This CDR3 contains 15 residues. CDR3 sequence reads: CASRAGIGGQETQYF. The CDR3 DNA reads TGTGCCAGCAGGGCCGGGATTGGCGGGCAAGAGACCCAGTACTTC.

The rearrangement joins TRBV10-3 to TRBJ2-3; D is unresolved. The CDR3 is 14 amino acids. Trimming took off 6 bases at V and 2 bases at J, with 12 bases between the two ends. The germline CDR1 and CDR2 sequences are ENHRY and SYGVKD. In nucleotides, the CDR3 is TGTGCCATCAGGGACCTGAGAGACACAGATACGCAGTATTTT. Amino acid sequence: CAIRDLRDTDTQYF.

This chain uses TRBV12-5 with TRBJ2-1; D is possibly TRBD1 (6 bases). Germline loops: CDR1 LGHNT, CDR2 FRNRAP. The V and J ends lost 0 bases and 1 base respectively, with 10 bases between them. This CDR3 spans 16 amino acids. CDR3 loop: CASGLVLGASYNEQFF. In DNA, the CDR3 is TGTGCTAGTGGTTTGGTTTTGGGGGCTTCCTACAATGAGCAGTTCTTC.

This chain joins TRBV19 and TRBJ2-2, with 8 bases fitting TRBD1. With V trimmed by 6 bases and J by 1 base, 16 bases remained unmatched. The length of the CDR3 is 19 residues. Germline CDR1 is LNHDA and CDR2 is SQIVND (reference sequence). The CDR3 region has the DNA TGTGCCAGTAGCCCATCCGGACAGGGTGGGTTTGTGAACACCGGGGAGCTGTTTTTT. Protein sequence: CASSPSGQGGFVNTGELFF.

The chain employs TRBV5-1 and TRBJ2-2; D possibly corresponds to TRBD1 (5 bases). V dropped 2 bases and J dropped 6 bases, with 8 bases sitting between them. CDR3 length equals 13 residues. The V gene's germline CDR1 is SGHRS and CDR2 YFSETQ. The CDR3, as DNA: TGCGCCAGCAGCTTCGGACACTCCGGGGAGCTGTTTTTT. Encoded protein: CASSFGHSGELFF. The full variable domain, with the rest looked up from reference TRBV5-1 and TRBJ2-2, is KAGVTQTPRYLIKTRGQQVTLSCSPISGHRSVSWYQQTPGQGLQFLFEYFSETQRNKGNFPGRFSGRQFSNSRSEMNVSTLELGDSALYLCASSFGHSGELFFGEGSRLTVL.

V is TRBV18 and J is TRBJ1-3; D is unresolved. Germline lookup yields CDR1 KGHSH and CDR2 LQKENI. Trimming removed 1 base from V and 4 bases from J, with 8 bases in between. The CDR3 sequence is 14 residues long. In DNA, the CDR3 is TGTGCCAGCTCACCACGACCTGACGGAAACACCATATATTTT. Amino acid sequence: CASSPRPDGNTIYF.

The chain employs TRBV2 and TRBJ1-2, with TRBD1 identical over 9 bases. V shed 9 bases and J 2 bases; nucleotides not matched to a gene: 13. This CDR3 is 16 amino acids long. CDR1 SNHLY and CDR2 FYNNEI come from the germline V gene. CDR3 DNA sequence: TGTGCCAGTAACAGGGGGCGATTTACCAGAAACTATGGCTACACCTTC. Translation: CASNRGRFTRNYGYTF. Supplemented by reference TRBV2 and TRBJ1-2, the full variable domain reads EPEVTQTPSHQVTQMGQEVILRCVPISNHLYFYWYRQILGQKVEFLVSFYNNEISEKSEIFDDQFSVERPDGSNFTLKIRSTKLEDSAMYFCASNRGRFTRNYGYTFGSGTRLTVV.

The chain carries TRBV18 and TRBJ2-7; perhaps TRBD2 as D (7 bases). The V end lost 4 bases, the J end lost 5 bases, and 15 bases lay between the germline ends. Per the germline V gene, CDR1 is KGHSH and CDR2 is LQKENI. CDR3 size: 14 residues. As DNA, the CDR3 is TGTGCCAGCTCACGTCTGGGGGGGCGGGACGAGCAGTACTTC. Translating it yields CASSRLGGRDEQYF.

This clone was seen only a few times. The chain links TRBV5-5 to TRBJ1-2; 7 positions agree with TRBD1. The J segment lost 3 bases and the V segment lost 5 bases, leaving 4 bases of the junction unmatched. The germline CDR1 and CDR2 sequences are SGHKS and YYEKEE (reference sequence). The CDR3 sequence is 13 residues long. The CDR3 is CASRKTGDYGYTF. CDR3 bases: TGTGCCAGCAGAAAAACAGGGGACTATGGCTACACCTTC.

This chain connects TRBV7-2 to TRBJ1-2; perhaps TRBD1 as D (6 bases). The germline CDR1 and CDR2 sequences are SGHTA and FQGNSA. Trimming removed 3 bases from V and 4 bases from J, with 9 bases in between. The CDR3 covers 13 residues. CDR3 coding DNA: TGTGCCAGCAGCTTGGACAGACTCTATGGCTACACCTTC. Amino acid sequence: CASSLDRLYGYTF.

V gene TRBV27 combines with J gene TRBJ1-1; D possibly corresponds to TRBD1 (6 bases). The CDR3 is 16 amino acids. Trimming took 2 bases from V and 5 from J, leaving 18 bases between them. Germline V gives CDR1 MNHEY, CDR2 SMNVEV (reference sequence). The CDR3: CASSLRVPGAGTEAFF. The CDR3 region has the DNA TGTGCCAGCAGTTTAAGAGTCCCAGGGGCCGGAACTGAAGCTTTCTTT.

V usage is TRBV6-1 and J usage is TRBJ2-7; a weak D match, TRBD2 (5 bases). The CDR3 covers 17 residues. Deletions cut 2 bases from V and 2 bases from J, with 19 bases between. Per the germline V gene, CDR1 is MNHNS and CDR2 is SASEGT. CDR3 protein: CASSERIPTTGTYEQYF. In nucleotides, the CDR3 is TGTGCCAGCAGTGAAAGGATCCCCACCACGGGGACCTACGAGCAGTACTTC.